Listed here are 4 T cell receptor beta chains from one sample, sequenced in a study of blood T cells in healthy people across ages. The use of a sample-barcoded 5' primer and a J-beta primer mix characterized a second PCR of 7 to 11 cycles. TCRdb re-called the 5' RACE reads through MiXCR, storing one row per CDR3 protein. The table shows around 1.1 million distinct CDR3 sequences, with 35% to 45% occurring only once. Specimen: blood. The receptor set was obtained from a man aged 18 to 29 in good health.

This clonotype has just a few counts. CDR3 coding DNA: TGTGCCAGCAGTCGCCCCTATAATTCACCCCTCCACTTT. Translating it yields CASSRPYNSPLHF. The rearrangement uses TRBV2 and TRBJ1-6; D gene uncertain. Looked up from germline, CDR1 is SNHLY and CDR2 is FYNNEI. This CDR3 region has 13 residues. Trimming shortened V by 5 bases and J by 2 bases, and 4 bases separated the two germline ends.

V usage is TRBV20-1 and J usage is TRBJ2-4; D is ambiguous. The germline V gene encodes CDR1 DFQATT and CDR2 SNEGSKA (reference sequence). This CDR3 has 14 amino acids. The germline V and J ends were trimmed by 5 bases and 1 base, with 12 bases remaining between them. The CDR3 region has the DNA TGCAGTGCTTCAGGTGGGATTGCCAAAAACATTCAGTACTTC. Its translation is CSASGGIAKNIQYF.

Many counts were recorded for this clonotype. J is TRBJ1-6 and V is TRBV7-2; D unresolved. Germline CDR1 and CDR2: SGHTA and FQGNSA. The CDR3 is 20 amino acids. V lost 5 bases to trimming and J lost 0 bases, with 23 bases between them. The CDR3 nucleotides read TGTGCCAGCAGCCCGTGGGTCCCTCGAACGTTAAGCTCCTATAATTCACCCCTCCACTTT. Encoded protein: CASSPWVPRTLSSYNSPLHF.

In this sample, this clonotype turned up a few times. This sequence joins TRBV7-2 and TRBJ1-2; D not certain. V lost 2 bases and J lost 7, with 14 bases in between. This CDR3 has 14 residues. Germline V lookup: CDR1 SGHTA, CDR2 FQGNSA. CDR3 DNA sequence: TGTGCCAGCAGCTTACGAACAGATCGTTCTGGCTACACCTTC. Its protein product is CASSLRTDRSGYTF.